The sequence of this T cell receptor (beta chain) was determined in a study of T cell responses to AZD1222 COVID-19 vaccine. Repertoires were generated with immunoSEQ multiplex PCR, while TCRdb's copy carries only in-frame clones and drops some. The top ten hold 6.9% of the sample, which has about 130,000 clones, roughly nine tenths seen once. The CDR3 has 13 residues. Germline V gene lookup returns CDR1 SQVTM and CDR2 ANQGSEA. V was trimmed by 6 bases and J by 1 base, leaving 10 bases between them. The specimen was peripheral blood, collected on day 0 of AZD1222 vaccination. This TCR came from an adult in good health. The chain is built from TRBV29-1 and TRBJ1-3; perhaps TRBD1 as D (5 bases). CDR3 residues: CSVPGGSGNTIYF. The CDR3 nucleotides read TGCAGCGTCCCCGGGGGTTCTGGAAACACCATATATTTT.